The present entry profiles one T cell receptor beta chain with its context. The sample comes from a study of blood T cell repertoires in COVID-19. Study background: Nucleic acid was either cDNA or gDNA, and it came from T cells, B-cell-depleted T cells, or PBMCs.

The protocol was immunoSEQ multiplex PCR, while the TCRdb copy is restricted to in-frame clones and leaves out a portion. The table lists roughly 700,000 clones, 90% of them singletons, with about 0.24% in the top ten. Germline CDR1 reads LNHDA; CDR2 reads SQIVND (reference sequence). V lost 1 base to trimming and J lost 1 base, with 13 bases between them. The CDR3 spans 16 residues. This TCR came from a woman between 18 and 29 years old with acute or convalescent COVID-19. V usage is TRBV19 and J usage is TRBJ1-1; D is perhaps TRBD1 (5 bases). The specimen was peripheral blood. CDR3 DNA sequence: TGTGCCAGTAGTATAGTCAGGGTGACACGGAACACTGAAGCTTTCTTT. This encodes CASSIVRVTRNTEAFF.